Below, one T cell receptor beta chain is given with its context. Its recognized antigen is unknown. No clone much larger than this one lies a single base away; base qualities are absent. Enrolling through a virtual design, the prospective study's participants ranged in age from roughly 18 to 90 years and lived across 20 to 30 United States geographic areas. To assign participants to cohorts, the prospective study relied on clinical history that participants themselves reported in a screening survey and a study questionnaire. ImmuneRACE Cohort 3 recovered participants were defined by two consecutive negative NP/OP PCR tests, healthcare professional clearance, or symptom resolution. In the prospective study, whole blood, serum and a nasopharyngeal or oropharyngeal swab were collected from each participant by mobile phlebotomists. Prospective study participants could optionally give additional blood draws and questionnaires over a roughly two-month period. Blood samples from the prospective study were shipped frozen or at room temperature prior to DNA extraction.

The trim is 4 bases for V and 6 bases for J, with a gap of 17 bases between the germline ends. CDR1 SGDLS and CDR2 YYNGEE were looked up in the germline V gene. Reading from cysteine to phenylalanine, the CDR3 counts 14 amino acids. The kept DNA is CDR3 alone, 42 bases in frame from the first base. The data originate from a study of blood T cell repertoires in COVID-19 (dated by TCRdb to about 2020). At the level of the whole study: Collaborator samples came from the United States, Italy and Spain and covered acute and convalescent phases of COVID-19. Subjects who had been exposed to COVID-19, were actively infected with it, or had recovered from it provided the deeply sampled blood TCRbeta repertoires that made up the dataset. The repertoires were released in a freely available public database intended as a resource for research on the immune response to SARS-CoV-2. Samples came from the ongoing ImmuneRACE study (first 160 participants) plus 1,254 subjects from 6 global collaborators. Sample metadata almost always included a de-identified subject ID, COVID-19 status, age in years and sex. The material from the prospective study consisted of cDNA or gDNA derived from T cells, B-cell-depleted T cells, or PBMCs. HLA class I and class II types, where available, came from metadata supplied by the sample provider rather than from assay-based typing.

TCRbeta CDR3 regions were amplified from genomic DNA using the immunoSEQ Assay, a bias-controlled multiplex PCR. From the authors' description of their analysis: Within the assay, amplification of reference gene primers was used to estimate how many nucleated cells each sample contained. To quantify the absolute abundance of each unique TCRbeta CDR3 rearrangement, sequence reads were collapsed and filtered. For each sample, productive Simpson clonality was calculated as the square root of Simpson's diversity index over productive rearrangements. TCRdb retrieved this table from immuneACCESS and kept in-frame rearrangements only. Not all clones are present; in checked studies, unresolved V genes account for under half, and no reason is known for the remainder. Clone size and V and J calls were adopted from that table, with D and trimming inferred from the DNA. The sample contains 400,000 to 450,000 clones, 90% of them found a single time. The biggest ten clones account for under 0.7% of the sample.

The paper's findings and limits, for the study overall: The quantity of clinical and demographic metadata differed by source and by participant and was supplied without curation.

This TCR was recovered from a man aged 18 to 35 who had recovered from COVID-19. The sequencing input was PBMCs or T cells enriched from blood (not recorded which). The chain is made from TRBV9 and TRBJ2-7; no confident D gene assignment can be made. CDR3 loop: CASSPGSIETEQYF. The bases read TGTGCCAGCAGCCCCGGTTCGATCGAAACCGAGCAGTACTTC.